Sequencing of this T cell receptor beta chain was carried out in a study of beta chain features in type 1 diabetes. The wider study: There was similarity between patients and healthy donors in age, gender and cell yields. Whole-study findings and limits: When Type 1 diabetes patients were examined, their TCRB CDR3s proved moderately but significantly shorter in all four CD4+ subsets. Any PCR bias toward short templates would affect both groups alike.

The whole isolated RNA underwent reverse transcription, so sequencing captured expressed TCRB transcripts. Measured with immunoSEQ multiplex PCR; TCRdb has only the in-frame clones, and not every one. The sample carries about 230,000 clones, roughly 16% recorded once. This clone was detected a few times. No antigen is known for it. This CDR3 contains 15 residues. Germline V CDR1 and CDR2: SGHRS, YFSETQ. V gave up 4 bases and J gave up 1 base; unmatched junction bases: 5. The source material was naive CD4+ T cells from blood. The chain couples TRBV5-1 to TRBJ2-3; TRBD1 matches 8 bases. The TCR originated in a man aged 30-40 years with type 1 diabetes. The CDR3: CASSSRDRRTDTQYF. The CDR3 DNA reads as TGCGCCAGCAGCAGCCGGGACAGGCGCACAGATACGCAGTATTTT.